This T cell receptor (beta chain) was recorded in a study of breast tumors, draining lymph nodes, adjacent tissues. The CDR3 extends over 13 amino acids. With 0 bases removed from V and 4 bases from J, the gap between germline ends came to 9 bases. Germline V gene data show CDR1 as DFQATT and CDR2 as SNEGSKA (reference sequence). A single record per CDR3 protein comes from TCRdb applying MiXCR to the multiplex PCR reads. The data show about 47,000 distinct CDR3 sequences, roughly 23% seen once. This clonotype was observed many times. Specimen: breast tumor tissue. The origin of this receptor is a female donor with breast cancer. Some clones in this sample may be carry-over from other donors' samples. The chain couples TRBV20-1 to TRBJ1-2; the D is unclear. CDR3 in amino acids: CSARDQVGYGYTF. CDR3 nucleotides: TGCAGTGCTAGAGATCAAGTGGGCTATGGCTACACCTTC.